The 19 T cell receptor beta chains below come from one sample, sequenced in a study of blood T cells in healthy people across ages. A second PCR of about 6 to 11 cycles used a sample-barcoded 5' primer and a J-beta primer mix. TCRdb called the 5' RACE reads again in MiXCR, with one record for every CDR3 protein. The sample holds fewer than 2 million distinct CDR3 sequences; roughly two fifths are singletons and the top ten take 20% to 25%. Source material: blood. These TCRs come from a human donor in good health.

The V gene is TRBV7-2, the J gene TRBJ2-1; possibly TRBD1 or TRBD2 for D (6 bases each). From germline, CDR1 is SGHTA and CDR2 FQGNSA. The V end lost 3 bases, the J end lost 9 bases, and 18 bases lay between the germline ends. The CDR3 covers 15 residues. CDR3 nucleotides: TGTGCCAGCAGCTTGGGGCCCGGGGGCTTCAGTGAGCAGTTCTTC. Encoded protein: CASSLGPGGFSEQFF. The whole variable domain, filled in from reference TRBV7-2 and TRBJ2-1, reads GAGVSQSPSNKVTEKGKDVELRCDPISGHTALYWYRQSLGQGLEFLIYFQGNSAPDKSGLPSDRFSAERTGGSVSTLTIQRTQQEDSAVYLCASSLGPGGFSEQFFGPGTRLTVL.

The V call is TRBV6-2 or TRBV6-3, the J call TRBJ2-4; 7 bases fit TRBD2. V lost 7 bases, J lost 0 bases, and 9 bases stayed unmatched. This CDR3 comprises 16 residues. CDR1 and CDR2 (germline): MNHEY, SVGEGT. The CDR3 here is CASKGGKLLAKNIQYF. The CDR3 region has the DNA TGTGCCAGCAAGGGAGGGAAACTCCTAGCCAAAAACATTCAGTACTTC.

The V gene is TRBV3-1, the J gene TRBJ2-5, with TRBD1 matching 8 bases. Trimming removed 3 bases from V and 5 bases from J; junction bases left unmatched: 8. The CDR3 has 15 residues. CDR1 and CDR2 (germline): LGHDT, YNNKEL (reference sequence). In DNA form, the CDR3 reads TGTGCCAGCAGCCACGATGGACAGGGCCGGGAGACCCAGTACTTC. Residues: CASSHDGQGRETQYF.

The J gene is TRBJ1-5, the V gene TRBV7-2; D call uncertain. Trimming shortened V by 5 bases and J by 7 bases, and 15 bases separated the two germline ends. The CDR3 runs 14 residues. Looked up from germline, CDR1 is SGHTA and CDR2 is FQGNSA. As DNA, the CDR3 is TGTGCCAGCAGCCTCCCCGGGTGGGAGCAGCCCCAGCATTTT. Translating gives CASSLPGWEQPQHF.

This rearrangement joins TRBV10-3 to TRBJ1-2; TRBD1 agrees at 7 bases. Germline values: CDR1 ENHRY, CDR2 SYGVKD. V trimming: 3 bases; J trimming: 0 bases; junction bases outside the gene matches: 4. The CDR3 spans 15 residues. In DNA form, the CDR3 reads TGTGCCATCAGTGAAAGACAGGGTTCTAACTATGGCTACACCTTC. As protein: CAISERQGSNYGYTF.

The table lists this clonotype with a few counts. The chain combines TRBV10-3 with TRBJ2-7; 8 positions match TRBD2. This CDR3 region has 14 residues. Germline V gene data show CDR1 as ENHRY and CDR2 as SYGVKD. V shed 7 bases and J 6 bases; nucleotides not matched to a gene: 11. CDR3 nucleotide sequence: TGTGCCATCAACCATAGCGGGGCGGAACTCGAGCAGTACTTC. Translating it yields CAINHSGAELEQYF.

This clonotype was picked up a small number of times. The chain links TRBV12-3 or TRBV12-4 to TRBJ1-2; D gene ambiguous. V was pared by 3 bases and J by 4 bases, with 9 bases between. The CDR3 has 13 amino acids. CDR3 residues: CASSFLTPYGYTF. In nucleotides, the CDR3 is TGTGCCAGCAGTTTCCTCACCCCCTATGGCTACACCTTC.

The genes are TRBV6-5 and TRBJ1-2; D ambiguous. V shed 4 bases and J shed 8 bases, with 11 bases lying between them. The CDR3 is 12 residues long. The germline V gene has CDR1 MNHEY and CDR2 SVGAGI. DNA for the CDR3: TGTGCCAGCAGTTTCCGCTTAGGGGGCTACACCTTC. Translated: CASSFRLGGYTF.

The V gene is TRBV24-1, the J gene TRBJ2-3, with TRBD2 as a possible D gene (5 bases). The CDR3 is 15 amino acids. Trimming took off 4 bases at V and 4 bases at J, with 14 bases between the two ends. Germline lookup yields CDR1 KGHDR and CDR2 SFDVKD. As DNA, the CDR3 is TGTGCCACCAGTGACACACCCGGAGGTTCAGATACGCAGTATTTT. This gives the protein CATSDTPGGSDTQYF.

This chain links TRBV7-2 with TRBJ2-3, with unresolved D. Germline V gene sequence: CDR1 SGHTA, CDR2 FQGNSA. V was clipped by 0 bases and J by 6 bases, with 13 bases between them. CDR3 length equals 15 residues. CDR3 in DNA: TGTGCCAGCAGCTTAGCAGATCAGGTTCGGGATACGCAGTATTTT. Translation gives CASSLADQVRDTQYF.

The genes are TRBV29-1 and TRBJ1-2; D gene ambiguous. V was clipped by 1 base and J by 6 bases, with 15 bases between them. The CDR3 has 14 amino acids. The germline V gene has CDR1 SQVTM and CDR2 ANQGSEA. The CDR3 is CSVEVIAGADGYTF. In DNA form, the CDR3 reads TGCAGCGTTGAAGTAATTGCGGGCGCGGATGGCTACACCTTC.

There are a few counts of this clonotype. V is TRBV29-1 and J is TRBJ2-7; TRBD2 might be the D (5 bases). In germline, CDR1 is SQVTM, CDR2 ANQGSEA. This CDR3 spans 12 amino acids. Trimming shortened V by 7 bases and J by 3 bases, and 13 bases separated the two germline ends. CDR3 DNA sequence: TGCAGCGCCGGACTGGACTTCTACGAGCAGTACTTC. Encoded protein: CSAGLDFYEQYF.

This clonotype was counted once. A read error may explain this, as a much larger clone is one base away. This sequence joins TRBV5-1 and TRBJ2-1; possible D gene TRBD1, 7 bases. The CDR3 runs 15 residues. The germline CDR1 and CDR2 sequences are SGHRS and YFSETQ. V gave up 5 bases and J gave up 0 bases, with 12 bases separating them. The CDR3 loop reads CASSMRDSSYNEQFF. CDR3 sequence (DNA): TGCGCCAGCAGTATGCGGGACAGCTCCTACAATGAGCAGTTCTTC. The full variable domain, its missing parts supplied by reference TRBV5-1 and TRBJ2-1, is KAGVTQTPRYLIKTRGQQVTLSCSPISGHRSVSWYQQTPGQGLQFLFEYFSETQRNKGNFPGRFSGRQFSNSRSEMNVSTLELGDSALYLCASSMRDSSYNEQFFGPGTRLTVL.

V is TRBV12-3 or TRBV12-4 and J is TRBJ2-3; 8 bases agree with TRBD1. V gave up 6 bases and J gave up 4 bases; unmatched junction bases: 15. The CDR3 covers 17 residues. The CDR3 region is CASSPTLARGLADTQYF. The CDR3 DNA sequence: TGTGCCAGCAGCCCAACCCTAGCCAGGGGGCTAGCAGATACGCAGTATTTT.

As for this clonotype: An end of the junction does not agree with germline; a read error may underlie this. CDR3 nucleotides: TGTGCCGGCAGCTTAGGTGGGGGCGACGAGCAGTACTTC. This sequence encodes CAGSLGGGDEQYF. This chain links TRBV7-3 with TRBJ2-5; D is perhaps TRBD1 (6 bases). The J call is doubtful: the DNA matches TRBJ2-7 better. CDR3 length: 13 amino acids. CDR1 and CDR2 (germline): SGHTA, FQGTGA.

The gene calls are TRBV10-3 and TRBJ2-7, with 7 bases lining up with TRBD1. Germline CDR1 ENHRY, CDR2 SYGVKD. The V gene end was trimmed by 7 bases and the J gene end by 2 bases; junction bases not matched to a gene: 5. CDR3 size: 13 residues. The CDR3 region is CAITEGQPYEQYF. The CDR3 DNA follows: TGTGCCATCACCGAGGGACAGCCCTACGAGCAGTACTTC.

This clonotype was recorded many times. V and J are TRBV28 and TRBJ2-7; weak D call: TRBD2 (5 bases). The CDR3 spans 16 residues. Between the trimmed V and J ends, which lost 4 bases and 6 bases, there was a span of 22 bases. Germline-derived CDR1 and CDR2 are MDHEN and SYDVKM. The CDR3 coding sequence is TGTGCCAGCAGTTCCTTCTCACCCGGGGATTTTTTCGAGCAGTACTTC. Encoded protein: CASSSFSPGDFFEQYF.

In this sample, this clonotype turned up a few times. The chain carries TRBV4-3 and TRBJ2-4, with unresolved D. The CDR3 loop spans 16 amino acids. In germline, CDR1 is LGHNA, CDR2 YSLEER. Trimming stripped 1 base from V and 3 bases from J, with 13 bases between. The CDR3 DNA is TGCGCCAGCAGCCAAGTCGGACCGACGATCAAAAACATTCAGTACTTC. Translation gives CASSQVGPTIKNIQYF.

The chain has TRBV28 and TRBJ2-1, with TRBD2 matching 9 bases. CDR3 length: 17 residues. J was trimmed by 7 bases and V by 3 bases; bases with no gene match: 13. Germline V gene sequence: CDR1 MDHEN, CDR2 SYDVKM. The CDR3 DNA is TGTGCCAGCAGTTTGGGCGGAAGACTAGCGGAATGGAATGAGCAGTTCTTC. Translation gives CASSLGGRLAEWNEQFF. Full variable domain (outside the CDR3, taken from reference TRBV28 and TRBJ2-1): DVKVTQSSRYLVKRTGEKVFLECVQDMDHENMFWYRQDPGLGLRLIYFSYDVKMKEKGDIPEGYSVSREKKERFSLILESASTNQTSMYLCASSLGGRLAEWNEQFFGPGTRLTVL.